These 24 T cell receptor beta chains share one sample of origin, sequenced in a study of vaccination and CD4 T cells after COVID-19. With the Oncomine TCR Beta short-read assay, DNA from cultured CD4+ T cells was sequenced. TCRdb re-derived calls from the PCR reads in MiXCR, one entry per CDR3 protein. The sample comprises 20,000 to 25,000 distinct CDR3 sequences, 40% to 50% of which are singletons, and roughly 8.9% rests with the top ten. No antigen has been identified for these receptors. The treatment is: roughly ten-day PBMC culture with coronavirus spike peptide pools or control peptides (ViraFEST assay). The sample taken for sequencing was CD4+ T cells from blood, cultured in vitro. Source of these receptors: a human donor who had recovered from COVID-19.

The chain couples TRBV7-3 to TRBJ2-1; 7 nucleotides line up with TRBD2. The CDR3 is 15 residues long. Germline V CDR1 and CDR2: SGHTA, FQGTGA. The junction had 3 bases not matched to a gene; V was cut back by 0 bases and J by 4 bases. CDR3 loop: CASSLTWGGYNEQFF. Here the CDR3 DNA reads TGTGCCAGCAGCTTAACATGGGGGGGATACAATGAGCAGTTCTTC.

V gene TRBV7-3 combines with J gene TRBJ1-1; tentatively, D is TRBD1 (5 bases). The CDR3 loop spans 15 amino acids. Trimming pared 6 bases from V and 7 bases from J, leaving 21 bases between. CDR1 SGHTA and CDR2 FQGTGA come from the germline V gene. The CDR3 nucleotides read TGTGCCAGCAGGTCCCGTCCGGGACCTGGGGTTGAAGCTTTCTTT. Its protein is CASRSRPGPGVEAFF.

The chain uses TRBV2 and TRBJ1-5; a weak D match, TRBD1 (6 bases). This CDR3 spans 15 amino acids. CDR1 is SNHLY and CDR2 is FYNNEI in the germline V gene. Trimming cost V 6 bases and J 0 bases, with 12 bases left between them. CDR3 residues: CASRLGGDSNQPQHF. CDR3 DNA sequence: TGTGCCAGCAGGTTGGGGGGCGATAGCAATCAGCCCCAGCATTTT.

This clonotype occurred once. V and J are TRBV28 and TRBJ2-1, with D maybe TRBD2 (6 bases). Germline V lookup: CDR1 MDHEN, CDR2 SYDVKM. The CDR3 is 14 residues long. V lost 5 bases, J lost 3 bases, and 11 bases lay in between. CDR3 residues: CASSPRGSYNEQFF. The CDR3 region has the DNA TGTGCCAGCAGTCCGCGGGGCAGCTACAATGAGCAGTTCTTC.

The chain combines TRBV20-1 with TRBJ2-2; possibly TRBD1 for D (6 bases). CDR1 is DFQATT, CDR2 SNEGSKA, per germline (reference sequence). V lost 7 bases and J lost 2, with 8 bases in between. This CDR3 has 12 residues. Written as DNA, the CDR3 is TGCAGTGGCAGGGGCAACACCGGGGAGCTGTTTTTT. Protein product: CSGRGNTGELFF.

This chain links TRBV2 with TRBJ1-6, with 7 bases that match TRBD1. Unmatched junction bases numbered 8, after V lost 5 bases and J lost 7 bases. The length of the CDR3 is 15 residues. The germline V gene has CDR1 SNHLY and CDR2 FYNNEI. The CDR3 is CASSQVGGQNSPLHF. In DNA form, the CDR3 reads TGTGCCAGCAGTCAAGTGGGGGGACAGAATTCACCCCTCCACTTT.

CDR3 sequence: CASSFLGETEAFF. DNA for the CDR3: TGTGCCAGCAGTTTTCTAGGGGAAACTGAAGCTTTCTTT. The gene calls are TRBV12-3 or TRBV12-4 and TRBJ1-1; D is perhaps TRBD1 (5 bases). Deletions cut 3 bases from V and 5 bases from J, with 10 bases between. There are 13 residues in the CDR3.

This sequence joins TRBV12-5 and TRBJ2-5; D uncertain. V was pared by 4 bases and J by 6 bases, with 12 bases between. Germline V gene data show CDR1 as LGHNT and CDR2 as FRNRAP. The CDR3 is 13 residues long. CDR3 in DNA: TGTGCTAGTGGTTCGGGCTTAGTTCAGACCCAGTACTTC. Translated: CASGSGLVQTQYF.

The chain combines TRBV6-1 with TRBJ1-2, with D possibly being TRBD1 (6 bases). CDR1 and CDR2 (germline): MNHNS, SASEGT. This CDR3 has 16 residues. Trimming cost V 5 bases and J 2 bases, with 18 bases left between them. The DNA for the CDR3 is TGTGCCAGCAGTCGAGAGCGGGGGCCAGGGAACTATGGCTACACCTTC. As protein: CASSRERGPGNYGYTF.

This clonotype has only a few counts. The chain employs TRBV28 and TRBJ1-1; D unclear. V was clipped by 5 bases and J by 1 base, with 5 bases between them. Germline assignment: CDR1 MDHEN and CDR2 SYDVKM. The CDR3 is made up of 12 amino acids. CDR3 nucleotides: TGTGCCAGCAGTCTCTGGAACACTGAAGCTTTCTTT. Protein sequence: CASSLWNTEAFF.

V is TRBV11-2 and J is TRBJ1-1, with 8 bases aligning to TRBD1. CDR1 is SGHAT, CDR2 FQNNGV, per germline. This CDR3 has 12 residues. V lost 2 bases, J lost 10 bases, and 3 bases stayed unmatched. The CDR3 nucleotides read TGTGCCAGCAGCTTACAGACAGGGGTAGCTTTCTTT. Amino acid sequence: CASSLQTGVAFF.

The J gene is TRBJ1-1, the V gene TRBV7-3; D not certain. The ends were cut back, 6 bases at V and 0 bases at J, with 8 bases in the middle. Germline CDR1 reads SGHTA; CDR2 reads FQGTGA. The CDR3 is made up of 13 amino acids. This CDR3 is CASSSTVNTEAFF. CDR3 nucleotide sequence: TGTGCCAGCAGTTCGACGGTGAACACTGAAGCTTTCTTT.

This clonotype was recorded a few times. This chain joins TRBV29-1 and TRBJ1-1; 7 nucleotides agree with TRBD1. The ends lost 8 bases at V and 0 bases at J; junction bases unmatched: 6. The CDR3 covers 13 residues. Germline V gene sequence: CDR1 SQVTM, CDR2 ANQGSEA. The CDR3 loop reads CSIGQVMNTEAFF. The CDR3 DNA reads TGCAGCATCGGACAGGTGATGAACACTGAAGCTTTCTTT.

The rearrangement joins TRBV7-9 to TRBJ2-3, with 11 bases fitting TRBD2. The CDR3 consists of 16 residues. The germline gives CDR1 SEHNR, CDR2 FQNEAQ (reference sequence). The ends lost 5 bases at V and 4 bases at J; junction bases unmatched: 8. The CDR3: CASSPPGTSGPDTQYF. CDR3 in DNA: TGTGCCAGCAGCCCTCCCGGGACTAGCGGCCCAGATACGCAGTATTTT.

This clonotype was observed a single time. CDR3 in amino acids: CASSIVGGPFSYNEQFF. The CDR3 DNA reads TGTGCCAGTAGTATAGTTGGGGGTCCCTTCTCCTACAATGAGCAGTTCTTC. The chain links TRBV19 to TRBJ2-1; D may match TRBD1 or TRBD2 (5 bases each). Germline V gene lookup returns CDR1 LNHDA and CDR2 SQIVND (reference sequence). The CDR3 loop spans 17 amino acids. The ends were cut back, 1 base at V and 0 bases at J, with 13 bases in the middle.

The genes are TRBV10-3 and TRBJ1-1; D is undetermined. V was shortened by 7 bases and J by 8 bases, with 11 bases between the two germline ends. The CDR3 is 11 amino acids. The germline V gene encodes CDR1 ENHRY and CDR2 SYGVKD. CDR3 loop: CAIKESREAFF. In DNA, the CDR3 is TGTGCCATCAAGGAGAGCAGAGAAGCTTTCTTT.

The chain carries TRBV7-9 and TRBJ1-1; D perhaps matches TRBD1 (5 bases). Germline V gene data show CDR1 as SEHNR and CDR2 as FQNEAQ (reference sequence). The CDR3 totals 16 residues. V was clipped by 1 base and J by 0 bases, with 12 bases between them. The CDR3 is CASSLGVWGMNTEAFF. The CDR3 DNA reads TGTGCCAGCAGCTTAGGGGTTTGGGGGATGAACACTGAAGCTTTCTTT.

In this sample, this clonotype turned up a few times. The chain employs TRBV7-6 and TRBJ1-2; D may be TRBD1 (5 bases). V lost 1 base and J lost 10, with 16 bases in between. This CDR3 region has 14 residues. In germline, CDR1 is SGHVS, CDR2 FNYEAQ. CDR3 in amino acids: CASSLGIQGRNYTF. The DNA for the CDR3 is TGTGCCAGCAGCTTAGGCATTCAGGGTCGTAACTACACCTTC. Filled out from reference TRBV7-6 and TRBJ1-2, the complete variable domain reads GAGVSQSPRYKVTKRGQDVALRCDPISGHVSLYWYRQALGQGPEFLTYFNYEAQQDKSGLPNDRFSAERPEGSISTLTIQRTEQRDSAMYRCASSLGIQGRNYTFGSGTRLTVV.

This clonotype was observed a handful of times. The chain has TRBV7-9 and TRBJ2-7; 8 bases match TRBD1. J lost 2 bases, V lost 4 bases, and 7 bases had no gene match. Germline V lookup: CDR1 SEHNR, CDR2 FQNEAQ (reference sequence). The CDR3 consists of 15 residues. CDR3 nucleotides: TGTGCCAGCAGCTCGCAGGAGGACAGGGCCTACGAGCAGTACTTC. This sequence encodes CASSSQEDRAYEQYF.

A few counts support this clonotype. The germline gene is not matched at one end of the junction; a read error may be the cause. The rearrangement joins TRBV12-3 or TRBV12-4 to TRBJ1-2; D gene ambiguous. The CDR3 is 10 residues long. CDR3 sequence reads: CASTKGSHSF. In DNA form, the CDR3 reads TGTGCCAGCACGAAAGGGAGCCATTCCTTC.

This clonotype has only a few counts. The chain carries TRBV20-1 and TRBJ2-3; 8 bases fit TRBD2. CDR3 length: 15 amino acids. J gave up 2 bases and V 6 bases, and 10 bases lay outside the gene matches. Germline V gene sequence: CDR1 DFQATT, CDR2 SNEGSKA (reference sequence). CDR3 DNA: TGCAGTGCACGGAAAGCGGGAGAGGCCACAGATACGCAGTATTTT. As protein: CSARKAGEATDTQYF.

The chain employs TRBV18 and TRBJ1-1, with 8 bases lining up with TRBD1. From germline, CDR1 is KGHSH and CDR2 LQKENI. The CDR3 contains 14 residues. Losses at the gene ends were 1 base for V and 8 bases for J; bases not matched to a gene: 6. The CDR3 DNA sequence: TGTGCCAGCTCACCACGGGACAGGAGTAAGGAAGCTTTCTTT. It specifies CASSPRDRSKEAFF. Full variable domain (remainder filled in from reference TRBV18 and TRBJ1-1): NAGVMQNPRHLVRRRGQEARLRCSPMKGHSHVYWYRQLPEEGLKFMVYLQKENIIDESGMPKERFSAEFPKEGPSILRIQQVVRGDSAAYFCASSPRDRSKEAFFGQGTRLTVV.

The chain combines TRBV7-2 with TRBJ2-7; tentative D call: TRBD2 (7 bases). Trimming shortened V by 1 base and J by 4 bases, and 11 bases separated the two germline ends. This CDR3 contains 14 residues. The germline CDR1 and CDR2 sequences are SGHTA and FQGNSA. CDR3 DNA sequence: TGTGCCAGCAGCTTAGTGGGGGGGCCGTACGAGCAGTACTTC. Translation: CASSLVGGPYEQYF.

The genes are TRBV5-5 and TRBJ1-1; tentative D call: TRBD1 (5 bases). The CDR3 is 14 residues long. CDR1 SGHKS and CDR2 YYEKEE come from the germline V gene (reference sequence). V was pared by 2 bases and J by 4 bases, with 12 bases between. Written as DNA, the CDR3 is TGTGCCAGCAGCTTTGGCAGGGCGGGCACTGAAGCTTTCTTT. This translates into CASSFGRAGTEAFF.